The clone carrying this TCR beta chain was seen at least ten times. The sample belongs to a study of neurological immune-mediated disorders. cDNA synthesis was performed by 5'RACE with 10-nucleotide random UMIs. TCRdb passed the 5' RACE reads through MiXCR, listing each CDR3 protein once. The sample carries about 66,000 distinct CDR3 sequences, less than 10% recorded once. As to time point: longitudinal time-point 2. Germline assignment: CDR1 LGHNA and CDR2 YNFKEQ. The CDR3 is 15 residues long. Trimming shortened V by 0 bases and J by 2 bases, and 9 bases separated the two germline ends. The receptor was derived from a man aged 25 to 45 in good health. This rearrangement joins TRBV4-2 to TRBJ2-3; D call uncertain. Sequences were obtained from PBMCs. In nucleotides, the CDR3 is TGTGCCAGCAGCCAAGATCGGATACCCACAGATACGCAGTATTTT. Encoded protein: CASSQDRIPTDTQYF.